This T cell receptor beta chain emerged from a study of radiotherapy plus CTLA-4 blockade in lung cancer. Across the study: Disease control was seen in 31% of patients, objective responses in approximately 19%.

Measured with immunoSEQ multiplex PCR; TCRdb has only the in-frame clones, and not every one. The table records over 100,000 clones, about 80% of them present only once. Sequencing used peripheral blood, obtained from a patient treated with radiotherapy plus ipilimumab. This TCR was sampled from a human donor with non-small cell lung cancer that progressed on radiotherapy plus ipilimumab. Some clones in this sample may be carry-over from other donors' samples.

CDR3 protein: CASSVLAGFEETQYF. The CDR3 DNA follows: TGTGCCAGCAGCGTCTTAGCGGGGTTCGAAGAGACCCAGTACTTC. The genes are TRBV9 and TRBJ2-5, with 8 bases identical to TRBD2. V was clipped by 2 bases and J by 3 bases; unmatched bases: 6. CDR1 is SGDLS, CDR2 YYNGEE, per germline. CDR3 length equals 15 residues.